Listed here are 23 T cell receptor beta chains from one sample, sequenced in a study of shared clonotypes between healthy human individuals. Here immunoSEQ multiplex PCR was the method, and the copy in TCRdb shows in-frame clones only, minus some. The table lists a few million clones, around 92% of them singletons, with around 0.4% in the top ten. Source material: naive CD4+ T cells from PBMCs. Subset specified: CD45RA+ positively selected. The receptor set was obtained from a man aged 18 to 29 in good health. Some clones in this sample may be carry-over from other donors' samples.

The gene calls are TRBV28 and TRBJ2-1; 9 bases are shared with TRBD1. Per germline, CDR1 MDHEN and CDR2 SYDVKM. Losses at the gene ends were 5 bases for V and 7 bases for J; bases not matched to a gene: 6. The CDR3 extends over 14 amino acids. The chain's CDR3 is CASSIQQGANEQFF. CDR3 nucleotide sequence: TGTGCCAGCAGTATCCAACAGGGGGCAAATGAGCAGTTCTTC.

The V gene is TRBV4-3, the J gene TRBJ1-1, with D unclear. The CDR3 consists of 14 residues. CDR1 is LGHNA, CDR2 YSLEER, per germline. V dropped 0 bases and J dropped 10 bases, with 15 bases sitting between them. The CDR3 spells CASSQDRASLIAFF. CDR3 bases: TGCGCCAGCAGCCAAGATAGGGCCAGCTTAATAGCTTTCTTT.

The rearrangement joins TRBV11-3 to TRBJ2-7; no clear D gene. In germline, CDR1 is SGHNT, CDR2 YENEEA. V was shortened by 0 bases and J by 2 bases, with 14 bases between the two germline ends. The CDR3 is made up of 16 amino acids. CDR3 sequence (DNA): TGTGCCAGCAGCTTAGATCTTGGTACTGTCCCCTACGAGCAGTACTTC. Encoded protein: CASSLDLGTVPYEQYF. The full variable domain, its missing parts supplied by reference TRBV11-3 and TRBJ2-7, is EAGVVQSPRYKIIEKKQPVAFWCNPISGHNTLYWYLQNLGQGPELLIRYENEEAVDDSQLPKDRFSAERLKGVDSTLKIQPAELGDSAVYLCASSLDLGTVPYEQYFGPGTRLTVT.

The J gene is TRBJ2-1, the V gene TRBV5-4; D is possibly TRBD2 (6 bases). The CDR3 is 16 amino acids. V was shortened by 0 bases and J by 0 bases, with 10 bases between the two germline ends. CDR1 is SGHNT, CDR2 YYREEE, per germline (reference sequence). CDR3 sequence (DNA): TGTGCCAGCAGCTTGGGGGTGGGAGGCTCCTACAATGAGCAGTTCTTC. This translates into CASSLGVGGSYNEQFF. Drawing the rest from reference TRBV5-4 and TRBJ2-1, the complete variable domain is ETGVTQSPTHLIKTRGQQVTLRCSSQSGHNTVSWYQQALGQGPQFIFQYYREEENGRGNFPPRFSGLQFPNYSSELNVNALELDDSALYLCASSLGVGGSYNEQFFGPGTRLTVL.

This chain uses TRBV9 with TRBJ2-1; 12 positions agree with TRBD2. This CDR3 is built from 18 residues. Germline V lookup: CDR1 SGDLS, CDR2 YYNGEE. V dropped 0 bases and J dropped 3; count of bases not matched to a gene: 7. The CDR3 reads CASSVGLAGVGNYNEQFF. The DNA for the CDR3 is TGTGCCAGCAGCGTAGGACTAGCGGGAGTCGGTAACTACAATGAGCAGTTCTTC. The full variable domain, completed using reference TRBV9 and TRBJ2-1, is DSGVTQTPKHLITATGQRVTLRCSPRSGDLSVYWYQQSLDQGLQFLIQYYNGEERAKGNILERFSAQQFPDLHSELNLSSLELGDSALYFCASSVGLAGVGNYNEQFFGPGTRLTVL.

The V call is TRBV7-2, the J call TRBJ2-1; 8 positions match TRBD1. Germline CDR1 and CDR2: SGHTA and FQGNSA. The CDR3 covers 14 residues. Trimming removed 3 bases from V and 5 bases from J; junction bases left unmatched: 3. This CDR3 is CASSFDRGDNEQFF. The CDR3 DNA is TGTGCCAGCAGCTTCGACAGGGGCGACAATGAGCAGTTCTTC.

This sequence joins TRBV13 and TRBJ2-3; D is undetermined. This CDR3 is 13 amino acids long. The V end was cut by 0 bases, the J end by 2 bases, with 3 bases between. CDR1 is PRHDT, CDR2 FYEKMQ, per germline (reference sequence). The CDR3 coding sequence is TGTGCCAGCAGCTTAGGAGTCACAGATACGCAGTATTTT. Translating gives CASSLGVTDTQYF.

This chain connects TRBV27 to TRBJ2-1; D gene ambiguous. The CDR3 is made up of 14 amino acids. Germline CDR1 reads MNHEY; CDR2 reads SMNVEV (reference sequence). Trimming cost V 4 bases and J 4 bases, with 11 bases left between them. The DNA of the CDR3 is TGTGCCAGCAGTTCGTACAGAGCGTACAATGAGCAGTTCTTC. Translating it yields CASSSYRAYNEQFF.

The chain uses TRBV28 and TRBJ1-1, with D perhaps matching TRBD1 (6 bases). The germline V gene has CDR1 MDHEN and CDR2 SYDVKM. The V end was cut by 2 bases, the J end by 6 bases, with 10 bases between. This CDR3 is built from 13 residues. The chain's CDR3 is CASSLGGLAEAFF. CDR3 nucleotides: TGTGCCAGCAGTTTAGGGGGGCTCGCTGAAGCTTTCTTT.

This rearrangement joins TRBV30 to TRBJ1-5, with a tentative D call TRBD1 (5 bases). This CDR3 is built from 13 residues. Trimming pared 1 base from V and 5 bases from J, leaving 9 bases between. From germline, CDR1 is GTSNPN and CDR2 SVGIG (reference sequence). The CDR3 loop reads CAWSGQRDQPQHF. The CDR3, as DNA: TGTGCCTGGAGTGGACAGCGAGATCAGCCCCAGCATTTT.

The chain uses TRBV6-1 and TRBJ2-7; D is unresolved. The germline V gene has CDR1 MNHNS and CDR2 SASEGT. Between the trimmed V and J ends, which lost 0 bases and 1 base, there was a span of 4 bases. The CDR3 is 13 residues long. The CDR3 DNA follows: TGTGCCAGCAGTGAAGCCCGTTCCTACGAGCAGTACTTC. This gives the protein CASSEARSYEQYF.

The chain couples TRBV19 to TRBJ2-7; 9 nucleotides agree with TRBD1. CDR1 and CDR2 (germline): LNHDA, SQIVND (reference sequence). The V and J ends lost 6 bases and 2 bases, in that order; junction bases with no gene match: 8. The CDR3 spans 15 residues. CDR3 nucleotides: TGTGCCAGTAGGGTAACAGGACAGGGGACCTACGAGCAGTACTTC. It yields the protein CASRVTGQGTYEQYF.

The gene calls are TRBV28 and TRBJ1-1; no clear D gene. CDR3 length: 11 residues. Between the trimmed V and J ends, which lost 6 bases and 7 bases, there was a span of 9 bases. The germline gives CDR1 MDHEN, CDR2 SYDVKM. CDR3 loop: CASSPGGEAFF. CDR3 DNA sequence: TGTGCCAGCAGCCCCGGAGGTGAAGCTTTCTTT.

This chain joins TRBV6-6 and TRBJ1-1; D unclear. The CDR3 length is 15 residues. V was trimmed by 4 bases and J by 0 bases, leaving 12 bases between them. The germline gives CDR1 MNHNY, CDR2 SVGAGI (reference sequence). CDR3: CASSSDRIMNTEAFF. The CDR3 bases are TGTGCCAGCAGTTCGGACCGAATAATGAACACTGAAGCTTTCTTT.

Regarding this clone: This same CDR3 is encoded by further DNA sequences in the sample. V and J are TRBV5-6 and TRBJ2-7; D remains ambiguous. Per the germline V gene, CDR1 is SGHDT and CDR2 is YYEEEE. V was shortened by 4 bases and J by 3 bases, with 5 bases between the two germline ends. CDR3 size: 11 residues. The CDR3 loop is CASSLYYEQYF. DNA for the CDR3: TGTGCCAGCAGCCTCTACTACGAGCAGTACTTC.

The genes are TRBV2 and TRBJ2-1; TRBD2 agrees at 9 bases. The CDR3 runs to 15 residues. Trimming cost V 2 bases and J 10 bases; bases outside gene matches: 9. CDR1 and CDR2 from the germline V gene are SNHLY and FYNNEI. CDR3 nucleotides: TGTGCCAGCAGTGAAATCGGGACTAGCCATCGCGAGCAGTTCTTC. It codes for CASSEIGTSHREQFF.

This chain links TRBV7-9 with TRBJ1-4; D not certain. V was clipped by 1 base and J by 0 bases, with 12 bases between them. CDR1 and CDR2 (germline): SEHNR, FQNEAQ (reference sequence). CDR3 size: 17 residues. CDR3: CASSLDPRSATNEKLFF. In DNA form, the CDR3 reads TGTGCCAGCAGCTTAGACCCAAGAAGTGCAACTAATGAAAAACTGTTTTTT.

J is TRBJ2-5 and V is TRBV28; the D gene is possibly TRBD1 (5 bases). The V gene lost 3 bases and the J gene lost 5 bases, with 16 bases spanning the gap. Germline values: CDR1 MDHEN, CDR2 SYDVKM. This CDR3 contains 15 residues. CDR3 in DNA: TGTGCCAGCAGTTTCCGCCAGGGATTGGGTGAGACCCAGTACTTC. It specifies CASSFRQGLGETQYF.

This chain joins TRBV28 and TRBJ2-4, with D hard to call. V was cut by 5 bases and J by 3 bases, with 8 bases left in between. The CDR3 runs 13 residues. Germline loops: CDR1 MDHEN, CDR2 SYDVKM. CDR3 loop: CASSGTGKNIQYF. The CDR3 DNA reads as TGTGCCAGCAGTGGAACGGGCAAAAACATTCAGTACTTC.

This clone was picked up one time. The chain carries TRBV15 and TRBJ2-7; D unresolved. Germline values: CDR1 LNHNV, CDR2 YYDKDF (reference sequence). The CDR3 totals 21 residues. Trimming removed 1 base from V and 3 bases from J, with 31 bases in between. The CDR3 protein is CATSRAPEERIPASGNYEQYF. Written as DNA, the CDR3 is TGTGCCACCAGCAGAGCCCCAGAGGAGCGCATACCTGCATCTGGAAACTACGAGCAGTACTTC.

V is TRBV2 and J is TRBJ2-1, with 7 bases lining up with TRBD1. V shed 9 bases, J shed 0 bases, and the junction held 2 bases outside the gene matches. Germline V CDR1 and CDR2: SNHLY, FYNNEI. The CDR3 is 13 amino acids. The CDR3 loop is CARQGPSYNEQFF. CDR3 DNA sequence: TGTGCCAGACAGGGGCCCTCCTACAATGAGCAGTTCTTC.

The chain recombines TRBV7-3 with TRBJ2-2; unclear D gene. The V end lost 8 bases, the J end lost 0 bases, and 10 bases lay between the germline ends. This CDR3 has 14 residues. Germline lookup yields CDR1 SGHTA and CDR2 FQGTGA. In DNA form, the CDR3 reads TGTGCCAGCTTGAAAGGAGCGAACACCGGGGAGCTGTTTTTT. The encoded protein is CASLKGANTGELFF.

The chain joins TRBV29-1 to TRBJ2-5; D unresolved. Germline CDR1 is SQVTM and CDR2 is ANQGSEA. Trimming cost V 2 bases and J 11 bases, with 12 bases left between them. The CDR3 loop spans 11 amino acids. The CDR3 coding sequence is TGCAGCGTTGAAAGCTCTTTGGTGCAGTACTTC. Encoded protein: CSVESSLVQYF.